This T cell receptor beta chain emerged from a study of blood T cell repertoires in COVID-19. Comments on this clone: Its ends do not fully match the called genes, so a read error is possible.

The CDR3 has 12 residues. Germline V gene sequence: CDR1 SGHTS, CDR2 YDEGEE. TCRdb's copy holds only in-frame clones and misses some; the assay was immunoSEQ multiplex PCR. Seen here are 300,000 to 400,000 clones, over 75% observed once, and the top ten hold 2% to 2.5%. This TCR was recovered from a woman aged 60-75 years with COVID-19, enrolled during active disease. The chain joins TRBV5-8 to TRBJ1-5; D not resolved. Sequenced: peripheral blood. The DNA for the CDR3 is TGTGCCAGCAGCTTGGGGTGGGCCCCCCCGCATTTT. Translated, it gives CASSLGWAPPHF.